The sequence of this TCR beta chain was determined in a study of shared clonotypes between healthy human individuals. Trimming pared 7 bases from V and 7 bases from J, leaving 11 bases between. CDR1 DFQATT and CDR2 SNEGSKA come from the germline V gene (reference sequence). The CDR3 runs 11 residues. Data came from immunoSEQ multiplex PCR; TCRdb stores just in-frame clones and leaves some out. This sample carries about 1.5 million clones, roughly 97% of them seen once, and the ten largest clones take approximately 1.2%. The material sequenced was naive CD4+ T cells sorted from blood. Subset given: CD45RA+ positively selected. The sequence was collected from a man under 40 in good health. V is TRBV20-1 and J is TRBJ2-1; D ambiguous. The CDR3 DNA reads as TGCAGTGTAGGGCGACCTAATGAGCAGTTCTTC. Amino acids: CSVGRPNEQFF.